The rows below give T cell receptor beta chains drawn from one sample of a study of T cell responses to AZD1222 COVID-19 vaccine. Sequencing used immunoSEQ multiplex PCR; TCRdb keeps in-frame clones, though not all of them. This table has around 20,000 clones, more than 80% appearing once. This material consisted of peripheral blood, taken 28 days after the second AZD1222 dose. The receptors originated from an adult who received the AZD1222 COVID-19 vaccine. The CDR3 runs from the conserved cysteine through the conserved F or W. The D gene is left open where the match is weak. Clone size, where shown, is once, few, many, or a class for clones that have expanded.

clone size | J gene | V gene | D gene | CDR3 DNA | CDR3 protein
. | TRBJ2-5 | TRBV13 | . | TGTGCCAGCAGCTTAGGCCAAGAGACCCAGTACTTC | CASSLGQETQYF
. | TRBJ1-1 | TRBV29-1 | TRBD1 | TGCAGCGTTGGCCTACAGGGGGGAAACACTGAAGCTTTCTTT | CSVGLQGGNTEAFF
. | TRBJ2-1 | TRBV7-2 | . | TGTGCCAGCAGCTTCTGGGCCTACGTGGGGGGAAATGAGCAGTTCTTC | CASSFWAYVGGNEQFF
. | TRBJ1-5 | TRBV18 | . | TGTGCCAGCTCAATTCATAGCAATCAGCCCCAGCATTTT | CASSIHSNQPQHF
. | TRBJ1-2 | TRBV7-9 | . | TGTGCCAGCAGCTTCTCAGGGTATGGCTACACCTTC | CASSFSGYGYTF
. | TRBJ1-1 | TRBV12-3/TRBV12-4 | . | TGTGCCAGCAGCCCGGGGTACACTGAAGCTTTCTTT | CASSPGYTEAFF
once | TRBJ2-1 | TRBV7-2 | . | TGTGCCAGCAGTGTGGGGCGGGGGCGAGATGTCAATGAGCAGTTCTTC | CASSVGRGRDVNEQFF
once | TRBJ2-1 | TRBV7-2 | . | TGTGCCAGCAGCTTTCCTGCCGCGACTACTTTTTACAATGAGCAGTTCTTC | CASSFPAATTFYNEQFF
. | TRBJ2-3 | TRBV4-2 | . | TGTGCCAGCAGCCAAGGTCCGCAGCCCGAAGATACGCAGTATTTT | CASSQGPQPEDTQYF
. | TRBJ2-7 | TRBV7-9 | TRBD2 | TGTGCCAGCAGCTTAGGACTAGCGGACGAGCAGTACTTC | CASSLGLADEQYF
. | TRBJ2-5 | TRBV24-1 | . | TGTGCCACCAGTGATTCAGGGGCCCTTAAAGAGACCCAGTACTTC | CATSDSGALKETQYF
. | TRBJ1-1 | TRBV5-1 | TRBD1 | TGCGCCAGCAGCTTGGACGGGGCGGGACAGCTGAACACTGAAGCTTTCTTT | CASSLDGAGQLNTEAFF
few | TRBJ1-4 | TRBV7-9 | . | TGTGCCAGCAGCTACGACCTCGGGGGTAAAAAACTGTTTTTT | CASSYDLGGKKLFF
. | TRBJ1-2 | TRBV11-3 | . | TGTGCCAGCAGCTTAGGGACGGGGCGCTATGGCTACACCTTC | CASSLGTGRYGYTF
. | TRBJ2-7 | TRBV7-2 | . | TGTGCCAGCAGCTTAGGGTGGGGAGCCTACGAGCAGTACTTC | CASSLGWGAYEQYF
. | TRBJ2-1 | TRBV6-2/TRBV6-3 | TRBD2 | TGTGCCAGCAGCCGCAAGAGTGGCGGGAGTGGAGATGAGCAGTTCTTC | CASSRKSGGSGDEQFF
. | TRBJ2-1 | TRBV7-2 | TRBD1 | TGTGCCAGCAGCTTAGGCCGGGACAGGGGTTACAATGAGCAGTTCTTC | CASSLGRDRGYNEQFF
. | TRBJ2-3 | TRBV7-6 | TRBD2 | TGTGCCAGCAGCGTAACCGGGACTAGGGAGCAGTATTTT | CASSVTGTREQYF
once | TRBJ2-7 | TRBV7-2 | . | TGTGCCAGCAGCTTAGATCAGTGGGCCTACGAGCAGTACTTC | CASSLDQWAYEQYF
. | TRBJ2-7 | TRBV12-5 | . | TGTGCTAGTGGTTTGACTAGCTTGCGCTACGAGCAGTACTTC | CASGLTSLRYEQYF
. | TRBJ2-3 | TRBV19 | TRBD1 | TGTGCCAGTAGTATTGAGGGGACAGGGTCAAAAGATACGCAGTATTTT | CASSIEGTGSKDTQYF
few | TRBJ1-1 | TRBV10-3 | . | TGTGCCATCAGTGACGCGGCCTCGAACACTGAAGCTTTCTTT | CAISDAASNTEAFF
once | TRBJ2-7 | TRBV11-3 | . | TGTGCCAGCAGCCACAGGGACCACGAGCAGTACTTC | CASSHRDHEQYF
. | TRBJ2-3 | TRBV27 | . | TGTGCCAGCAGTTTGGGCCCAATCACAGATACGCAGTATTTT | CASSLGPITDTQYF
. | TRBJ2-2 | TRBV19 | TRBD1 | TGTGCCAGTACCACCGGACAGGGGAACACCGGGGAGCTGTTTTTT | CASTTGQGNTGELFF
. | TRBJ1-2 | TRBV20-1 | . | TGCAGTGCGTCTGAGGACTATGGCTACACCTTC | CSASEDYGYTF
. | TRBJ2-2 | TRBV4-3 | TRBD1 | TGCGCCAGCAGCCAAGACCCCACAGGGGGGTCCGGGGAGCTGTTTTTT | CASSQDPTGGSGELFF
medium-sized | TRBJ2-3 | TRBV10-1 | TRBD2 | TGCGCCAGCAGTTGTTCCACACAGTTGAGACTAGCGGGGTGCTCGACAGATACGCAGTATTTT | CASSCSTQLRLAGCSTDTQYF